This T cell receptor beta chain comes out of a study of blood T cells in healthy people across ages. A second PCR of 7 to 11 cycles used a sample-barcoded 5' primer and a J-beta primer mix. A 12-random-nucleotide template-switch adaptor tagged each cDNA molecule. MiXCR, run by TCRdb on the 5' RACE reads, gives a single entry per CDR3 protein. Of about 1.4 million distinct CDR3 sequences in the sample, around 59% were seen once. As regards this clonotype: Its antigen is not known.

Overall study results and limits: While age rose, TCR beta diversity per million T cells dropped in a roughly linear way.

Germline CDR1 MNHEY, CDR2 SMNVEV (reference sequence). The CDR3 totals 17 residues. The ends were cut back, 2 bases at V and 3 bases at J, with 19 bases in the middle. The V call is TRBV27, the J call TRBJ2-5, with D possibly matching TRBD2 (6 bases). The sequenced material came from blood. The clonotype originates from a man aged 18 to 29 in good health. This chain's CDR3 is CASSLTGGAGMEETQYF. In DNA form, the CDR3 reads TGTGCCAGCAGTTTAACGGGCGGGGCTGGAATGGAAGAGACCCAGTACTTC.